The rows below give T cell receptor beta chains drawn from one sample of a study of T cells after yellow fever vaccination. One entry per CDR3 protein results from TCRdb running MiXCR on the 5' RACE reads. Seen here are 620,000 or so distinct CDR3 sequences, less than 20% observed once, and the top ten hold 15% to 20%. The specimen was PBMCs, collected more than 4 days after the first yellow fever vaccination. Receptors were obtained from a young man who received the YFV17D yellow fever vaccine. Each CDR3 is given with its conserved first and last residue. The order of the fields is D gene, clone size, J gene, V gene, CDR3 DNA, CDR3 protein. The D gene is left open where the match is weak. Size is omitted from some rows. Given values are once, few, many or a class for expanded clones.

D: TRBD1
size: .
J: TRBJ2-1
V: TRBV5-1
DNA: TGCGCCAGCAGTGATCGAGGCAGGGGGCCCAATGAGCAGTTCTTC
CDR3: CASSDRGRGPNEQFF

D: .
size: few
J: TRBJ2-1
V: TRBV9
DNA: TGTGCCAGCAGCGTAAGGTCGGGCACAAACTCCTACAATGAGCAGTTCTTC
CDR3: CASSVRSGTNSYNEQFF

D: .
size: few
J: TRBJ2-5
V: TRBV5-4
DNA: TGTGCCAGCAGCTTGGGGGCTAGTCCTCTAGAGACCCAGTACTTC
CDR3: CASSLGASPLETQYF

D: .
size: .
J: TRBJ2-5
V: TRBV27
DNA: TGTGCCAGCAGTTTATCAGGATGGGAGACCCAGTACTTC
CDR3: CASSLSGWETQYF

D: TRBD2
size: few
J: TRBJ2-1
V: TRBV7-6
DNA: TGTGCCAGCAGCCCCTATTTGGCGGCTAGCGGGGGCCCTAACTACAATGAGCAGTTCTTC
CDR3: CASSPYLAASGGPNYNEQFF

D: .
size: .
J: TRBJ1-5
V: TRBV9
DNA: TGTGCCAGCAGCGCTCGGCCCGAAGCATACCAGCCCCAGCATTTT
CDR3: CASSARPEAYQPQHF

D: .
size: .
J: TRBJ1-1
V: TRBV5-1
DNA: TGCGCCAGCAGCTTGGATCCGTCGAACACTGAAGCTTTCTTT
CDR3: CASSLDPSNTEAFF

D: .
size: few
J: TRBJ1-2
V: TRBV7-9
DNA: TGTGCCAGCAGCCACCCTACTAAGGGAAGCTATGGCTACACCTTC
CDR3: CASSHPTKGSYGYTF

D: .
size: few
J: TRBJ2-5
V: TRBV7-2
DNA: TGTGCCAGCAGCTTAGTTTCAGGGAAAGAGACCCAGTACTTC
CDR3: CASSLVSGKETQYF

D: TRBD2
size: .
J: TRBJ2-5
V: TRBV9
DNA: TGTGCCAGCAGCGTAGTCTCCCTAGCGGGGGAAGAGACCCAGTACTTC
CDR3: CASSVVSLAGEETQYF

D: TRBD1
size: .
J: TRBJ2-2
V: TRBV5-5
DNA: TGTGCCAGCAGCTTGAACCCCGGGACAGGGGAGGCCGGGGAGCTGTTTTTT
CDR3: CASSLNPGTGEAGELFF

D: .
size: few
J: TRBJ2-7
V: TRBV20-1
DNA: TGCAGTGCTAGATACAGGGATTCCTACGAGCAGTACTTC
CDR3: CSARYRDSYEQYF

D: TRBD2
size: few
J: TRBJ2-1
V: TRBV5-1
DNA: TGCGCCAGCAGTGTCAGGCTAGCGGGGGCCCCGAGCTCCTACAATGAGCAGTTCTTC
CDR3: CASSVRLAGAPSSYNEQFF

D: .
size: few
J: TRBJ1-4
V: TRBV9
DNA: TGTGCCAGCAGCGCCGCCGGGACACGTAATGAAAAACTGTTTTTT
CDR3: CASSAAGTRNEKLFF